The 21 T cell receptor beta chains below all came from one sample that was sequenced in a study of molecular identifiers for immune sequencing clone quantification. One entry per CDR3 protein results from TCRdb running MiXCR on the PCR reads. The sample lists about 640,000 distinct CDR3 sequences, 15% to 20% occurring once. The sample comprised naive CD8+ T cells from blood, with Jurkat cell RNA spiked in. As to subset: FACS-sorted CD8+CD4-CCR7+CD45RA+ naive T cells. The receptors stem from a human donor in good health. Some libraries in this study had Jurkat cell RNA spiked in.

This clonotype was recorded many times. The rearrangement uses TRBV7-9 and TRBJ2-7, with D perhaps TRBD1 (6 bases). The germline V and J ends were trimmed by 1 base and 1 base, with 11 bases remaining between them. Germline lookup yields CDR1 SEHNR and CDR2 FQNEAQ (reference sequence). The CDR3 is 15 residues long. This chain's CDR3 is CASSLGVGQSYEQYF. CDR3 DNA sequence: TGTGCCAGCAGCTTAGGAGTCGGACAGTCCTACGAGCAGTACTTC. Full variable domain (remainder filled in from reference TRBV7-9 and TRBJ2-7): DTGVSQNPRHKITKRGQNVTFRCDPISEHNRLYWYRQTLGQGPEFLTYFQNEAQLEKSRLLSDRFSAERPKGSFSTLEIQRTEQGDSAMYLCASSLGVGQSYEQYFGPGTRLTVT.

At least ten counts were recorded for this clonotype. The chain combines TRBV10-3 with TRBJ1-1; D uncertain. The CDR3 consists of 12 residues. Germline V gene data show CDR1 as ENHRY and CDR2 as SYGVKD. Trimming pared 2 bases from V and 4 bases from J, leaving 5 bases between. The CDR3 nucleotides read TGTGCCATCAGTGAGGCGGGCACTGAAGCTTTCTTT. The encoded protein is CAISEAGTEAFF.

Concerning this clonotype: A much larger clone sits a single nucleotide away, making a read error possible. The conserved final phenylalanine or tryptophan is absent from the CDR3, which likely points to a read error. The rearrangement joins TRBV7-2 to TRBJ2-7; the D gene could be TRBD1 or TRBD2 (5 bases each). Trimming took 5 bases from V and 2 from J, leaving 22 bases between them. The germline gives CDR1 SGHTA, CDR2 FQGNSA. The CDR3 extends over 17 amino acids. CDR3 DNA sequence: TGTGCCAGCAGCGACCCTAGGGGACCGACTAACCCCTACGAGCAGTACCTC. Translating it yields CASSDPRGPTNPYEQYL.

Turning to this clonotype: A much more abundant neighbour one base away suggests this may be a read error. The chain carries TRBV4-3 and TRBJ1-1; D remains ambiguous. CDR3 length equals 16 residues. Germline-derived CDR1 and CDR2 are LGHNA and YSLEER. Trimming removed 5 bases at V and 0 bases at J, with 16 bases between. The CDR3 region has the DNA TGCGCCAGCAGCGAAACAAGGGCACCCATGAACACTGAAGCTTTCTTT. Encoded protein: CASSETRAPMNTEAFF.

CDR3 protein: CSAMWSPSGYNEQFF. CDR3 DNA: TGCAGTGCTATGTGGTCGCCAAGTGGGTACAATGAGCAGTTCTTC. The chain carries TRBV20-1 and TRBJ2-1; no clear D gene. This CDR3 has 15 residues. CDR1 is DFQATT and CDR2 is SNEGSKA in the germline V gene (reference sequence). Trimming removed 4 bases at V and 4 bases at J, with 17 bases between.

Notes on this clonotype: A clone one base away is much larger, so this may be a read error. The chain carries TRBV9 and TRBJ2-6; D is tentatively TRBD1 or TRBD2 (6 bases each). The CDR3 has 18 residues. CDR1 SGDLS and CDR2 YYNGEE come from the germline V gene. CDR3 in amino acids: CASSVEAGAISGANVPTF. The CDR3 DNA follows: TGTGCCAGCAGCGTAGAGGCAGGGGCCATCTCGGGGGCCAACGTCCCGACTTTC. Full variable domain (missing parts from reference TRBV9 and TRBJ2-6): DSGVTQTPKHLITATGQRVTLRCSPRSGDLSVYWYQQSLDQGLQFLIQYYNGEERAKGNILERFSAQQFPDLHSELNLSSLELGDSALYFCASSVEAGAISGANVPTFGAGSRLTVL.

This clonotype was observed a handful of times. The CDR3 reads CASSPFPGQSNTGELFF. Written as DNA, the CDR3 is TGTGCCAGCAGTCCCTTCCCGGGACAATCGAACACCGGGGAGCTGTTTTTT. V usage is TRBV6-6 and J usage is TRBJ2-2; possibly TRBD1 for D (6 bases). Germline lookup yields CDR1 MNHNY and CDR2 SVGAGI (reference sequence). The V end lost 5 bases, the J end lost 0 bases, and 16 bases lay between the germline ends. The CDR3 sequence is 17 residues long.

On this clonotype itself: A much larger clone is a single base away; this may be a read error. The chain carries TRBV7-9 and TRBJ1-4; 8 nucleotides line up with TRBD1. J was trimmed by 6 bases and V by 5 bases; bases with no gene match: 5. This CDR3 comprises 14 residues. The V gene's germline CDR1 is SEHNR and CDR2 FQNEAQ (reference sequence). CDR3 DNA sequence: TGTGCCAGCAGCGGCAGGGGGCCCGATGAAAAACTGTTTTTT. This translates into CASSGRGPDEKLFF.

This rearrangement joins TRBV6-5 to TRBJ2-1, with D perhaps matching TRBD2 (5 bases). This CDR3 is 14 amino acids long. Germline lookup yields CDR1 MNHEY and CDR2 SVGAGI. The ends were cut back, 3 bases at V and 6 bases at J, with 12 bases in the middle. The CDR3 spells CASSYSATSNEQFF. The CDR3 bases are TGTGCCAGCAGTTATTCCGCTACTAGCAATGAGCAGTTCTTC.

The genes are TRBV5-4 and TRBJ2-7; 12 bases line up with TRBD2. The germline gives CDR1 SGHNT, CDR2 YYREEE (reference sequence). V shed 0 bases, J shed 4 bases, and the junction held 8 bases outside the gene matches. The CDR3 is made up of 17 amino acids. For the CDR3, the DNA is TGTGCCAGCAGCTTGGGGGGGACTAGCGGGCACCTTTACGAGCAGTACTTC. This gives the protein CASSLGGTSGHLYEQYF.

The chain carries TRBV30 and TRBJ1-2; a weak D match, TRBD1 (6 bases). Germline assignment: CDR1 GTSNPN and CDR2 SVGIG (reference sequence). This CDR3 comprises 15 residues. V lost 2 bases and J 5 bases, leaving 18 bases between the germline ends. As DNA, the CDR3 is TGTGCCTGGAGTCCCCGCGGGGGGCCTTTTTATGGCTACACCTTC. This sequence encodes CAWSPRGGPFYGYTF.

Written as DNA, the CDR3 is TGTGCCAGCAGTTTACGGGACAGCGCCTACAATGAGCAGTTCTTC. It is translated as CASSLRDSAYNEQFF. V is TRBV27 and J is TRBJ2-1; 7 bases are a match to TRBD1. Trimming at V came to 2 bases and at J to 2 bases, leaving 3 bases not matched to a gene. CDR3 length: 15 residues. Germline values: CDR1 MNHEY, CDR2 SMNVEV (reference sequence).

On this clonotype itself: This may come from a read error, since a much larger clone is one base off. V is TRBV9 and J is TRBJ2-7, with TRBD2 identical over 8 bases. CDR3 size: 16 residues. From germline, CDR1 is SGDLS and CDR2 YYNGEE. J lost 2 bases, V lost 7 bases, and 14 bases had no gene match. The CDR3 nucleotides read TGTGCCAGCGGCGAGGGGAGCGGGAGTCGGACCTACGAGCAGTACTTC. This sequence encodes CASGEGSGSRTYEQYF.

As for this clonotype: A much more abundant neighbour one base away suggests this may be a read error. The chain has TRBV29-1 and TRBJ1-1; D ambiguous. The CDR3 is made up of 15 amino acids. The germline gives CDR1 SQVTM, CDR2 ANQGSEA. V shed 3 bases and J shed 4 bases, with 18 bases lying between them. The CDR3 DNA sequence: TGCAGCGTTGAGGTTCCCCTGGGGAAGGGCACTGAAGCTTTCTTT. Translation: CSVEVPLGKGTEAFF.

The chain's CDR3 is CATSDWQTSGKEAQYF. The CDR3 DNA reads as TGTGCCACCAGTGATTGGCAGACTAGCGGGAAGGAGGCCCAGTACTTC. This rearrangement joins TRBV24-1 to TRBJ2-5; 11 nucleotides line up with TRBD2. Germline CDR1 is KGHDR and CDR2 is SFDVKD. V shed 2 bases, J shed 9 bases, and the junction held 10 bases outside the gene matches. This CDR3 comprises 16 residues.

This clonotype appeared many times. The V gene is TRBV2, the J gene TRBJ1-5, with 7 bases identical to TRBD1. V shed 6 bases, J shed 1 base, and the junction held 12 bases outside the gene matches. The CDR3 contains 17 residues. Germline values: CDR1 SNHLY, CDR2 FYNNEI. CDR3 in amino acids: CASRDSKGAWSNQPQHF. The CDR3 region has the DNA TGTGCCAGCAGGGACTCGAAGGGGGCGTGGAGCAATCAGCCCCAGCATTTT.

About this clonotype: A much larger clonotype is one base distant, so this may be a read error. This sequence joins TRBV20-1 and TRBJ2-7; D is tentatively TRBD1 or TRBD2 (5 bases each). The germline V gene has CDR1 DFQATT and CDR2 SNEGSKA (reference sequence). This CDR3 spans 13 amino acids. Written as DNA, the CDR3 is TGCGGTGCCACTACCGGGACCTCCTACGAGCAGTACTTC. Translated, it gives CGATTGTSYEQYF.

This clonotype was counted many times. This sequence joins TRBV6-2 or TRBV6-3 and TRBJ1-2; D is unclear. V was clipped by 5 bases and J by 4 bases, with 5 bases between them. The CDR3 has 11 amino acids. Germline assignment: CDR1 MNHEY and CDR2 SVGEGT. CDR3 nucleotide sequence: TGTGCCAGCAGTACGAGCTATGGCTACACCTTC. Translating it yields CASSTSYGYTF.

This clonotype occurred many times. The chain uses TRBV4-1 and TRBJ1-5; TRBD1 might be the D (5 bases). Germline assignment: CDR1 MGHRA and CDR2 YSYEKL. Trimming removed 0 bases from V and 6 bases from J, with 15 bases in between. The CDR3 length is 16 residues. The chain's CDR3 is CASSQESGGWGQPQHF. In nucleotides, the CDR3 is TGCGCCAGCAGCCAAGAGTCGGGGGGTTGGGGTCAGCCCCAGCATTTT.

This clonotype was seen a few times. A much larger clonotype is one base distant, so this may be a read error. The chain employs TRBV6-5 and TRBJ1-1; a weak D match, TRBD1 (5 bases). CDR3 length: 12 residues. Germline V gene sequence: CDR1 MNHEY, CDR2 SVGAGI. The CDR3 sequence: CASSYSLGRSVF. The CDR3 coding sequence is TGTGCCAGCAGTTACTCCTTGGGACGGAGCGTTTTT.

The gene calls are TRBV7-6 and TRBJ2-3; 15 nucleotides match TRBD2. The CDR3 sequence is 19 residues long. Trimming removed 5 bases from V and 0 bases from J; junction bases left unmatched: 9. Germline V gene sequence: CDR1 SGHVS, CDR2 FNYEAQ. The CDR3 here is CASSIGTSGGRASTDTQYF. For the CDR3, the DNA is TGTGCCAGCAGCATAGGGACTAGCGGGGGGCGAGCCAGCACAGATACGCAGTATTTT. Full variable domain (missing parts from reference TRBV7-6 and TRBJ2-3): GAGVSQSPRYKVTKRGQDVALRCDPISGHVSLYWYRQALGQGPEFLTYFNYEAQQDKSGLPNDRFSAERPEGSISTLTIQRTEQRDSAMYRCASSIGTSGGRASTDTQYFGPGTRLTVL.